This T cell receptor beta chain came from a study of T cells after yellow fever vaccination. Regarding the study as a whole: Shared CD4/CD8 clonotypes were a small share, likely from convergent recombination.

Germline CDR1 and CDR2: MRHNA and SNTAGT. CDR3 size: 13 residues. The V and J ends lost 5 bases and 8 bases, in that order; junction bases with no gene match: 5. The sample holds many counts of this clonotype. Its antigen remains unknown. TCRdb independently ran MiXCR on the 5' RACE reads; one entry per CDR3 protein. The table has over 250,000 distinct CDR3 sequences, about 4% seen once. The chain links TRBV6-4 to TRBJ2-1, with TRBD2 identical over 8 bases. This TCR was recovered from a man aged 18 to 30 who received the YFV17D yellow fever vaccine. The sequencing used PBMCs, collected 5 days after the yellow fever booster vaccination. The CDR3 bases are TGTGCCAGCAGTTCGCGGGGGGCACATGAGCAGTTCTTC. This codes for CASSSRGAHEQFF.